This T cell receptor beta chain derives from a study of blood T cell repertoires in COVID-19. Study at large: The study drew acute and convalescent COVID-19 samples from the United States, Italy and Spain. Nucleic acid was either cDNA or gDNA, and it came from T cells, B-cell-depleted T cells, or PBMCs.

The CDR3 has 13 amino acids. V shed 4 bases, J shed 2 bases, and the junction held 2 bases outside the gene matches. In germline, CDR1 is MGHRA, CDR2 YSYEKL. As processed by the authors: Cell counts per sample came from amplifying reference gene primers. Measured with immunoSEQ multiplex PCR; TCRdb has only the in-frame clones, and not every one. That table furnishes V, J and clone size, whereas the DNA furnished D and trimming. The table records about 93,000 clones, roughly 89% of them present only once. The specimen was peripheral blood. The V and J genes are TRBV4-1 and TRBJ2-7; 7 positions agree with TRBD1. This TCR came from a man in his forties or fifties with acute or convalescent COVID-19. CDR3 DNA sequence: TGCGCCAGCAGCCGAGGGACAGCCTACGAGCAGTACTTC. As protein: CASSRGTAYEQYF.